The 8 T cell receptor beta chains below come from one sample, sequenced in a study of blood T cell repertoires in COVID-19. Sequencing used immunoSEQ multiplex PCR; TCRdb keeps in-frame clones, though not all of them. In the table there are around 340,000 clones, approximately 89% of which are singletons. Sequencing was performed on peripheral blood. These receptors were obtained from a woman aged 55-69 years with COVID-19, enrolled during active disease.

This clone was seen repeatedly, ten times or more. The chain's CDR3 is CASSPRKTSGGAADTQYF. Written as DNA, the CDR3 is TGTGCCAGCTCACCACGGAAAACTAGCGGGGGGGCGGCGGATACGCAGTATTTT. This rearrangement joins TRBV18 to TRBJ2-3; 13 nucleotides line up with TRBD2. CDR3 size: 18 residues. Per the germline V gene, CDR1 is KGHSH and CDR2 is LQKENI. V shed 1 base, J shed 6 bases, and the junction held 10 bases outside the gene matches.

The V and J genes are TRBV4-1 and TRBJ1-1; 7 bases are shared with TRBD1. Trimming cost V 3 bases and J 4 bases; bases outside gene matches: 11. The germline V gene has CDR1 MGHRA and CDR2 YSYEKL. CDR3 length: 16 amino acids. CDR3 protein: CASSHGQVSSVTEAFF. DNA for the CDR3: TGCGCCAGCAGCCATGGACAGGTCTCAAGTGTCACTGAAGCTTTCTTT.

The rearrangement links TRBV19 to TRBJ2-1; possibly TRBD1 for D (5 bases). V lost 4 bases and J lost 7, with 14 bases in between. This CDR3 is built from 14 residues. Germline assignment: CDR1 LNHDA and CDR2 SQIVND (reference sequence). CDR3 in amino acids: CASSRQGTLNEQFF. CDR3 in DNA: TGTGCCAGTAGTAGGCAGGGTACGTTGAATGAGCAGTTCTTC.

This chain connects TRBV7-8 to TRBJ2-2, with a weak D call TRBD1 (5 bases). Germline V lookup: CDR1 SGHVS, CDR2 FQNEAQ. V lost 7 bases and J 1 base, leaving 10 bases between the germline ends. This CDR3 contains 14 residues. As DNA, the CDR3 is TGTGCCAGCAACCACAGGCAGAACACCGGGGAGCTGTTTTTT. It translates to CASNHRQNTGELFF.

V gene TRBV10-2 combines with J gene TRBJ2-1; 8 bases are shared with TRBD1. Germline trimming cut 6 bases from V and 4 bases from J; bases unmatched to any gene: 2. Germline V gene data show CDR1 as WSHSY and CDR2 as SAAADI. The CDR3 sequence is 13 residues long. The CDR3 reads CASRGQAYNEQFF. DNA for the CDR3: TGCGCCAGCAGGGGACAGGCGTACAATGAGCAGTTCTTC.

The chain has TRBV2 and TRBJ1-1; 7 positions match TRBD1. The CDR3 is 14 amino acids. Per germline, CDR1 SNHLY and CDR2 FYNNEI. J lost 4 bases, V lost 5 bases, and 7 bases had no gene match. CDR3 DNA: TGTGCCAGCAGTCCCGCACAGGGGCGCACTGAAGCTTTCTTT. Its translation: CASSPAQGRTEAFF. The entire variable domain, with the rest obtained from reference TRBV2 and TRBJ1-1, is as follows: EPEVTQTPSHQVTQMGQEVILRCVPISNHLYFYWYRQILGQKVEFLVSFYNNEISEKSEIFDDQFSVERPDGSNFTLKIRSTKLEDSAMYFCASSPAQGRTEAFFGQGTRLTVV.

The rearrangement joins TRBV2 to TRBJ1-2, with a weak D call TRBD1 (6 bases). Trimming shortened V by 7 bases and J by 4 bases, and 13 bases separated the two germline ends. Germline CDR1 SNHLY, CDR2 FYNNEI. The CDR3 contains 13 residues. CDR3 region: CASTKGTSYGYTF. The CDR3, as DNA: TGTGCCAGCACCAAAGGGACATCCTATGGCTACACCTTC.

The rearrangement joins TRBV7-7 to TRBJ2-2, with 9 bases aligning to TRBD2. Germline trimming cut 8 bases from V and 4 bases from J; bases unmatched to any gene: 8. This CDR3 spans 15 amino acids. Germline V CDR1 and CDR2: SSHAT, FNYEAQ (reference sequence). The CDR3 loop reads CASSKAGGGTGELFF. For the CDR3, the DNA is TGTGCCAGCTCCAAAGCGGGGGGAGGCACCGGGGAGCTGTTTTTT.